A single sample is the source of the 12 T cell receptor beta chains below, sequenced in a study of cytomegalovirus exposure and HLA in healthy donors. Some clones are missing from TCRdb's copy, which holds only in-frame ones; the method was immunoSEQ multiplex PCR. The sample consists of some 99,000 clones, approximately 91% of them appearing once. The sample was PBMCs. Every receptor here comes from a young woman in good health and CMV-seronegative.

V is TRBV4-3 and J is TRBJ2-3, with TRBD1 matching over 10 bases. V dropped 2 bases and J dropped 3; count of bases not matched to a gene: 8. The CDR3 runs to 17 residues. Per the germline V gene, CDR1 is LGHNA and CDR2 is YSLEER. The CDR3 DNA follows: TGCGCCAGCAGCCAACCGCCGGGACAGGGGAAAACAGATACGCAGTATTTT. This gives the protein CASSQPPGQGKTDTQYF.

V and J are TRBV30 and TRBJ1-1; D is possibly TRBD1 (6 bases). This CDR3 comprises 13 residues. V was shortened by 0 bases and J by 4 bases, with 9 bases between the two germline ends. CDR1 is GTSNPN and CDR2 is SVGIG in the germline V gene (reference sequence). CDR3 amino acids: CAWSVQGSTEAFF. The CDR3 DNA reads as TGTGCCTGGAGTGTACAGGGAAGCACTGAAGCTTTCTTT.

The rearrangement joins TRBV2 to TRBJ2-4; TRBD2 agrees at 7 bases. The CDR3 sequence is 14 residues long. Trimming cost V 4 bases and J 8 bases; bases outside gene matches: 8. From germline, CDR1 is SNHLY and CDR2 FYNNEI. CDR3 sequence (DNA): TGTGCCAGCAGTGGTAGCGGGTCTCCTTACATTCAGTACTTC. It is translated as CASSGSGSPYIQYF.

Here the CDR3 reads CASSDGQGLDEQYF. The DNA of the CDR3 is TGTGCCAGCAGCGACGGACAGGGTCTAGACGAGCAGTACTTC. The chain employs TRBV7-9 and TRBJ2-7, with 8 bases aligning to TRBD1. V lost 5 bases, J lost 5 bases, and 8 bases stayed unmatched. The CDR3 is 14 amino acids. Germline CDR1 reads SEHNR; CDR2 reads FQNEAQ (reference sequence).

This chain uses TRBV5-1 with TRBJ2-3; TRBD2 matches 8 bases. The J segment lost 2 bases and the V segment lost 1 base, leaving 3 bases of the junction unmatched. CDR3 size: 15 residues. Germline V gene sequence: CDR1 SGHRS, CDR2 YFSETQ. CDR3 in DNA: TGCGCCAGCAGCTTGCGGGGACTAGACACAGATACGCAGTATTTT. Translation: CASSLRGLDTDTQYF.

The chain is built from TRBV23-1 and TRBJ2-7; 10 bases agree with TRBD1. TRBV23-1 is an ORF for which the function is uncertain. The V and J ends lost 11 bases and 6 bases, in that order; junction bases with no gene match: 10. The CDR3 spans 13 residues. The CDR3 DNA reads as TGCGCCGGTATAGACAGGGGGCCAGGCGAGCAGTACTTC. Its translation: CAGIDRGPGEQYF.

The chain employs TRBV27 and TRBJ2-7, with 8 bases that match TRBD2. CDR3 size: 16 residues. J was trimmed by 4 bases and V by 3 bases; bases with no gene match: 11. Germline-derived CDR1 and CDR2 are MNHEY and SMNVEV (reference sequence). This CDR3 is CASSFLRGREAYEQYF. CDR3 coding DNA: TGTGCCAGCAGTTTCCTGCGAGGGCGGGAGGCTTACGAGCAGTACTTC.

The chain has TRBV7-9 and TRBJ1-2; 11 nucleotides line up with TRBD1. The junction had 6 bases not matched to a gene; V was cut back by 5 bases and J by 4 bases. The germline CDR1 and CDR2 sequences are SEHNR and FQNEAQ (reference sequence). The CDR3 extends over 15 amino acids. The CDR3 DNA is TGTGCCAGCAGCCCTGACGGACAGGGGGCCTATGGCTACACCTTC. It is translated as CASSPDGQGAYGYTF. Using reference TRBV7-9 and TRBJ1-2 for the parts outside the CDR3, the full variable domain is DTGVSQNPRHKITKRGQNVTFRCDPISEHNRLYWYRQTLGQGPEFLTYFQNEAQLEKSRLLSDRFSAERPKGSFSTLEIQRTEQGDSAMYLCASSPDGQGAYGYTFGSGTRLTVV.

This rearrangement joins TRBV5-6 to TRBJ2-1; TRBD2 matches at 8 bases. The germline V gene has CDR1 SGHDT and CDR2 YYEEEE. The J segment lost 6 bases and the V segment lost 2 bases, leaving 4 bases of the junction unmatched. The CDR3 totals 14 residues. CDR3 sequence (DNA): TGTGCCAGCAGCTTAGCGGGGGATATCAATGAGCAGTTCTTC. Translation gives CASSLAGDINEQFF.

DNA of the CDR3: TGTGCCAGCAGCGTAGGATCGGGAGTGGACTACGAGCAGTACTTC. Encoded protein: CASSVGSGVDYEQYF. This sequence joins TRBV9 and TRBJ2-7; D is possibly TRBD2 (6 bases). The germline V and J ends were trimmed by 0 bases and 3 bases, with 13 bases remaining between them. The V gene's germline CDR1 is SGDLS and CDR2 YYNGEE. The CDR3 loop spans 15 amino acids. The full variable domain, in which reference TRBV9 and TRBJ2-7 provide the parts outside the CDR3, is DSGVTQTPKHLITATGQRVTLRCSPRSGDLSVYWYQQSLDQGLQFLIQYYNGEERAKGNILERFSAQQFPDLHSELNLSSLELGDSALYFCASSVGSGVDYEQYFGPGTRLTVT.

The CDR3, as DNA: TGTGCCTGGAGTGAGAGATCCGAGCAGTACTTC. This codes for CAWSERSEQYF. The chain is built from TRBV30 and TRBJ2-7, with D hard to call. From germline, CDR1 is GTSNPN and CDR2 SVGIG (reference sequence). Trimming removed 1 base from V and 6 bases from J, with 7 bases in between. The CDR3 has 11 residues. Looking up the rest from reference TRBV30 and TRBJ2-7 gives the full variable domain: SQTIHQWPATLVQPVGSPLSLECTVEGTSNPNLYWYRQAAGRGLQLLFYSVGIGQISSEVPQNLSASRPQDRQFILSSKKLLLSDSGFYLCAWSERSEQYFGPGTRLTVT.

This chain uses TRBV27 with TRBJ2-1, with 8 nucleotides matching TRBD1. The CDR3 consists of 15 residues. The V gene end was trimmed by 2 bases and the J gene end by 9 bases; junction bases not matched to a gene: 9. CDR1 is MNHEY, CDR2 SMNVEV, per germline (reference sequence). CDR3 nucleotides: TGTGCCAGCAGTTTAACCGGGACAGGTATCCTTGAGCAGTTCTTC. Translated, it gives CASSLTGTGILEQFF.